This T cell receptor beta chain emerged from a study of T cells in Graves' hyperthyroidism and ophthalmopathy. This clonotype was seen more than once but under ten times. The germline V gene has CDR1 ENHRY and CDR2 SYGVKD. The length of the CDR3 is 12 residues. After removal of 7 bases from V and 5 bases from J, the junction contained 2 bases not matched to a gene. TCR beta CDR3 region amplification was performed from RNA transcripts. When the TCR CDR3 underwent first-round RT-PCR, the HTBI primer set was used. TCRdb passed the multiplex PCR reads through MiXCR, listing each CDR3 protein once. The data show around 720,000 distinct CDR3 sequences, 35% seen once.

This chain links TRBV10-3 with TRBJ2-3; TRBD2 matches at 8 bases. Sequenced sample: blood. The clonotype originates from a woman aged 40 to 50 with Graves' hyperthyroidism. The CDR3 DNA is TGTGCCATCAACGGGGGGGAAGATACGCAGTATTTT. Encoded protein: CAINGGEDTQYF.